This T cell receptor beta chain originates from a study of glioma-infiltrating T cells after dendritic cell vaccination. This CDR3 spans 15 amino acids. From germline, CDR1 is SGDLS and CDR2 YYNGEE. Trimming took 3 bases from V and 8 from J; bases not matched to a gene: 9. Primers: 60 V beta forward and 13 J beta reverse. Clones were read by immunoSEQ multiplex PCR, and TCRdb kept only the in-frame ones, dropping some. This table holds about 64,000 clones, around 83% found once. The sample was blood, taken before dendritic cell vaccination. This sequence joins TRBV9 and TRBJ2-1; 9 nucleotides agree with TRBD1. The clonotype comes from a human donor with glioblastoma. CDR3 DNA sequence: TGTGCCAGCAGCGAATGGACAGGGGCGAAGGATGAGCAGTTCTTC. Translated, it gives CASSEWTGAKDEQFF.